The subject of this entry is one T cell receptor (beta chain). The data originate from a study of shared clonotypes between healthy human individuals. The protocol was immunoSEQ multiplex PCR, while the TCRdb copy is restricted to in-frame clones and leaves out a portion. The sample carries around 1.5 million clones, 98% recorded once. Trimming removed 9 bases from V and 9 bases from J, with 8 bases in between. Germline V CDR1 and CDR2: LNHDA, SQIVND (reference sequence). The length of the CDR3 is 10 residues. Those who donated were healthy HIV-negative adults, with no recent acute infections or vaccinations reported.

Sequencing was performed on naive CD4+ T cells sorted from blood. Subset of the sample: CD45RA+ positively selected. The clonotype comes from a man aged 30 to 45 in good health. The chain links TRBV19 to TRBJ2-2, with no clear D. CDR3 DNA sequence: TGTGCCAGAAAAACCCGGGAGCTGTTTTTT. Translating it yields CARKTRELFF.